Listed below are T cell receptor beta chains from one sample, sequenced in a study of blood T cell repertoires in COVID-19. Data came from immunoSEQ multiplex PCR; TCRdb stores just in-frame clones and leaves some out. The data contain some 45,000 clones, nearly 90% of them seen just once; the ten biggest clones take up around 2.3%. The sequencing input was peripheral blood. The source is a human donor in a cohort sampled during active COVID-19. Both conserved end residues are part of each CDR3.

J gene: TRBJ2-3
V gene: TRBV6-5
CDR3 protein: CASSSGQMRDTQYF

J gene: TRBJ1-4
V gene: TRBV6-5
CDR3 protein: CASSYSPPATNEKLFF

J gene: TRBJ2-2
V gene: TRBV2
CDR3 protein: CASSESGLKTGELFF

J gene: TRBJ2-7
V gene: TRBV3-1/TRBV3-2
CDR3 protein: CASSQGTGWYEQYF

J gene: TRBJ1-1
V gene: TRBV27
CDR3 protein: CASRQHGVRAEAFF

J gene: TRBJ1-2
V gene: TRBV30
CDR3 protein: CAWSRGGRENYGYTF

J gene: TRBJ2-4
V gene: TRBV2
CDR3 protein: CASSHPPSGGAPQNIQYF

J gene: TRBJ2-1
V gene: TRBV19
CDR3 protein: CASRPTGLNNEQFF

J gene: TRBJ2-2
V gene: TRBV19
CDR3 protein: CASTLAGRVTGELFF

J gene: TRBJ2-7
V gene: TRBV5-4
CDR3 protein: CASSSNTGSEQYF

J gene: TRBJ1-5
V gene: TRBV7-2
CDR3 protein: CASSLVGTDSNQPQHF

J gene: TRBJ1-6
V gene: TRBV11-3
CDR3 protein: CASSLGDSRPNSPLHF

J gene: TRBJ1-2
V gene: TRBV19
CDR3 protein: CASSPGTARGYTF

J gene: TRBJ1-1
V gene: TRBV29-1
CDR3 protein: CSVEIRGEAFF

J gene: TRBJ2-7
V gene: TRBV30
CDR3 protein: CAWSKQFYEQYF

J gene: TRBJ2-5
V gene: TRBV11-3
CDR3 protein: CASSLVGGSGAQETQYF